This TCR beta chain was sequenced in a study of T cells in tuberculosis (dated 2018 in TCRdb). Study-wide context: In the study, CD1B tetramers and high-throughput TCR immunosequencing were combined to characterize T cells specific for the mycobacterial lipid antigen glucose monomycolate (GMM). IGRA-negative adolescents, IGRA-positive adolescents with latent tuberculosis and adults with active tuberculosis, about nine per group, were compared in a South African clinical cohort. PBMC from patients with active tuberculosis were archived either before the start of standard anti-tuberculosis treatment or within 7 days of starting that treatment.

This sample's time point label indicates: new active TB diagnosis, blood taken before or within 7 days of starting treatment. The patients with active tuberculosis were newly diagnosed, HIV-seronegative South African adults aged 18 years or older. Confirmation of active tuberculosis was obtained by positive sputum smear microscopy and/or positive M. tuberculosis culture. Immunosequencing of unsorted cryopreserved PBMC covered, on average, about 93,000 T cells per clinical donor. This clone was observed once. Its binding antigen is unknown. Base qualities were left out, and no much larger clone turns up one base away. The immunoSEQ multiplex PCR assay was used to generate TCR libraries, with TCR-beta and/or TCR-alpha/delta assays applied to each sample. Amplified TCR libraries were sequenced on the Illumina high-throughput platform. The study's own analysis went as follows. Clustering and dimensionality reduction relied on pairwise TCRdist distances among GMM-specific receptors from T cells that were either sorted ex vivo or expanded in vitro. The score assigned to each clinical repertoire was mean NN-distance, meaning the average TCRdist to the nearest 10% of tetramer-positive reference sequences. GEM TCR motif frequency was calculated as the fraction of unique TCRs that matched known GEM sequences in V/J usage and CDR3 length. Active tuberculosis was classified by linear discriminant analysis with leave-one-out cross-validation, implemented in scikit-learn. TCRdb stores this immuneACCESS table with in-frame sequences only. Part of the clones is absent; in the studies checked, under half of the shortfall reflects unresolved V genes, and no reason is known for the rest. D and trimming come from the DNA, and the V and J calls and clone size come from that table. Across this sample there are tens of thousands of clones, with nearly 90% seen only once. About 5.3% of the sample goes to the ten largest clones.

From a lookup of the germline V gene, CDR1 and CDR2 are SNHLY and FYNNEI. Trimming removed 6 bases from V and 7 bases from J, leaving 18 bases between the germline ends. Taken from cysteine to phenylalanine, the CDR3 has 14 residues. CDR3 DNA is the only sequence kept; it has 42 bases, read in frame from the first base. Summary of the overall study and its limitations: Smaller NN-distances were partly driven by shorter CDR3-alpha lengths in active tuberculosis patients, and statistical significance was not reached for the TCR-beta difference. A classifier using the diverse GMM-specific repertoire reached 87% accuracy (AUROC under 0.95), compared with about 63% accuracy using GEM motif frequencies. Compared with IGRA-negative controls, TCR-alpha repertoires from active tuberculosis had smaller mean NN-distances to GMM-specific TCRs, which suggests clonal expansion of these TCRs. Clinical samples were selected based on the availability of cryopreserved specimens, with adults included as active tuberculosis cases and adolescents included as controls.

This sequence uses TRBV2 and TRBJ1-2; the D gene is possibly TRBD1, with 5 bases matching. The TCR originated in an adult with tuberculosis. The material was PBMCs, obtained at tuberculosis diagnosis. At the DNA level, the sequence is TGTGCCAGCAGCCGGGACTCACTTAAGCTTGGCTACACCTTC. Protein translation: CASSRDSLKLGYTF. Extended through the reference TRBV2 and TRBJ1-2 proteins, this CDR3 yields the full variable domain: EPEVTQTPSHQVTQMGQEVILRCVPISNHLYFYWYRQILGQKVEFLVSFYNNEISEKSEIFDDQFSVERPDGSNFTLKIRSTKLEDSAMYFCASSRDSLKLGYTFGSGTRLTVV.